The next 30 T cell receptor beta chains were all read from a single sample in a study of control samples from healthy donors and cancer patients. Profiled with immunoSEQ multiplex PCR; TCRdb holds only in-frame clones, not every one. The data show fewer than 90,000 clones, with about 87% seen just once and about 18% held by the top ten. Specimen: blood. These receptors were collected from a man aged 50-59 years in good health.

This clone was counted only a few times. The chain employs TRBV4-3 and TRBJ2-3; TRBD2 might be the D (6 bases). Germline V lookup: CDR1 LGHNA, CDR2 YSLEER. Trimming took 4 bases from V and 2 from J, leaving 16 bases between them. The CDR3 contains 16 residues. This CDR3 reads CASSPRDFPNTDTQYF. In DNA, the CDR3 is TGCGCCAGCAGCCCCAGGGACTTTCCAAACACAGATACGCAGTATTTT.

The chain links TRBV5-4 to TRBJ2-7, with TRBD1 matching 9 bases. CDR3 length equals 14 residues. The J segment lost 6 bases and the V segment lost 5 bases, leaving 9 bases of the junction unmatched. Germline-derived CDR1 and CDR2 are SGHNT and YYREEE (reference sequence). The CDR3 sequence: CASSASGTGFEQYF. The CDR3 DNA is TGTGCCAGCAGTGCTTCCGGGACAGGGTTCGAGCAGTACTTC.

The rearrangement joins TRBV24-1 to TRBJ2-5; the match to TRBD2 covers 11 bases. Germline V gene lookup returns CDR1 KGHDR and CDR2 SFDVKD. CDR3 size: 15 residues. With 4 bases clipped from V and 5 bases from J, the junction kept 5 bases outside the gene matches. CDR3 sequence reads: CATSDSGTSGETQYF. The CDR3, as DNA: TGTGCCACCAGTGACTCCGGGACTAGCGGCGAGACCCAGTACTTC.

The genes are TRBV10-1 and TRBJ2-5; D possibly corresponds to TRBD2 (6 bases). Trimming took off 4 bases at V and 2 bases at J, with 23 bases between the two ends. Germline loops: CDR1 WNHNN, CDR2 SYGVQD (reference sequence). There are 18 residues in the CDR3. CDR3 nucleotide sequence: TGCGCCAGCAGTGGAGAGTCAATTGGGGGGAGAGATCAAGAGACCCAGTACTTC. It specifies CASSGESIGGRDQETQYF.

This chain links TRBV4-2 with TRBJ2-1, with 8 bases that match TRBD2. CDR1 and CDR2 (germline): LGHNA, YNFKEQ. This CDR3 has 16 residues. J gave up 7 bases and V 2 bases, and 10 bases lay outside the gene matches. CDR3 region: CASSQLPGGPGNEQFF. The CDR3 nucleotides are TGTGCCAGCAGCCAACTGCCGGGGGGGCCGGGGAATGAGCAGTTCTTC.

The chain employs TRBV4-2 and TRBJ1-3; TRBD1 might be the D (6 bases). This CDR3 is 16 amino acids long. Trimming shortened V by 0 bases and J by 0 bases, and 9 bases separated the two germline ends. Germline loops: CDR1 LGHNA, CDR2 YNFKEQ. CDR3 DNA: TGTGCCAGCAGCCAAGAACCGACAGGCTCTGGAAACACCATATATTTT. Translated, it gives CASSQEPTGSGNTIYF.

The chain recombines TRBV7-2 with TRBJ2-2; no definite D call. This CDR3 is built from 14 residues. Germline V gene data show CDR1 as SGHTA and CDR2 as FQGNSA. The V gene lost 8 bases and the J gene lost 2 bases, with 12 bases spanning the gap. The CDR3 region has the DNA TGTGCCAGCCTCGGCCTTCCTAACACCGGGGAGCTGTTTTTT. As protein: CASLGLPNTGELFF.

This chain's CDR3 is CATSRDRVDTEAFF. The CDR3 region has the DNA TGTGCCACCAGCAGAGACAGGGTCGACACTGAAGCTTTCTTT. The chain uses TRBV15 and TRBJ1-1, with a tentative D call TRBD1 (5 bases). Germline assignment: CDR1 LNHNV and CDR2 YYDKDF (reference sequence). This CDR3 contains 14 residues. Trimming left V 0 bases short and J 3 bases short, with 8 bases between.

This sequence joins TRBV18 and TRBJ1-1, with a weak D call TRBD1 (6 bases). Germline V gene lookup returns CDR1 KGHSH and CDR2 LQKENI. Trimming took off 2 bases at V and 0 bases at J, with 13 bases between the two ends. The CDR3 spans 16 residues. CDR3 sequence reads: CASSPGAGVVNTEAFF. As DNA, the CDR3 is TGTGCCAGCTCACCAGGGGCAGGGGTCGTGAACACTGAAGCTTTCTTT.

The rearrangement uses TRBV3-1 (or the pseudogene TRBV3-2) and TRBJ2-5, with no clear D. The germline V and J ends were trimmed by 1 base and 2 bases, with 11 bases remaining between them. The germline gives CDR1 LGHDT, CDR2 YNNKEL (reference sequence). The CDR3 covers 15 residues. CDR3 loop: CASSQGKGTQETQYF. CDR3 nucleotide sequence: TGTGCCAGCAGCCAAGGGAAGGGTACGCAAGAGACCCAGTACTTC.

This rearrangement joins TRBV28 to TRBJ2-7; a weak D match, TRBD1 (6 bases). Trimming pared 7 bases from V and 6 bases from J, leaving 19 bases between. The CDR3 sequence is 14 residues long. Looked up from germline, CDR1 is MDHEN and CDR2 is SYDVKM. CDR3 sequence reads: CASMRGPGAFEQYF. CDR3 in DNA: TGTGCCAGCATGAGAGGTCCAGGGGCCTTCGAGCAGTACTTC.

The V call is TRBV9, the J call TRBJ2-7; D perhaps matches TRBD2 (6 bases). Trimming removed 7 bases at V and 3 bases at J, with 20 bases between. This CDR3 contains 15 residues. Germline V gives CDR1 SGDLS, CDR2 YYNGEE. The DNA of the CDR3 is TGTGCCAGCTCCGGCGGGGCGGGCGGACACTACGAGCAGTACTTC. Its translation is CASSGGAGGHYEQYF.

This clone occurred a few times. This sequence joins TRBV18 and TRBJ2-5, with 15 bases lining up with TRBD2. Germline CDR1 KGHSH, CDR2 LQKENI. With V trimmed by 3 bases and J by 4 bases, 3 bases remained unmatched. The CDR3 spans 16 residues. The CDR3 here is CASSPPGLAGGETQYF. CDR3 bases: TGTGCCAGCTCACCTCCGGGACTAGCGGGAGGAGAGACCCAGTACTTC. The variable domain in full, with the rest retrieved from reference TRBV18 and TRBJ2-5, is NAGVMQNPRHLVRRRGQEARLRCSPMKGHSHVYWYRQLPEEGLKFMVYLQKENIIDESGMPKERFSAEFPKEGPSILRIQQVVRGDSAAYFCASSPPGLAGGETQYFGPGTRLLVL.

V is TRBV11-2 and J is TRBJ2-7; 15 bases match TRBD2. The V segment lost 6 bases and the J segment 5 bases; nucleotides outside the gene matches: 5. Germline V gives CDR1 SGHAT, CDR2 FQNNGV. The CDR3 is 15 residues long. Here the CDR3 reads CASRGGLAGGNEQYF. For the CDR3, the DNA is TGTGCCAGCAGGGGGGGACTAGCGGGAGGAAACGAGCAGTACTTC.

This chain connects TRBV19 to TRBJ2-3; D gene unclear. The V gene's germline CDR1 is LNHDA and CDR2 SQIVND (reference sequence). The CDR3 is 13 residues long. V was trimmed by 3 bases and J by 5 bases, leaving 9 bases between them. For the CDR3, the DNA is TGTGCCAGTAGTATTCAAACTGGAGATACGCAGTATTTT. As protein: CASSIQTGDTQYF.

The chain joins TRBV2 to TRBJ1-2, with 9 nucleotides matching TRBD1. Trimming at V came to 6 bases and at J to 4 bases, leaving 12 bases not matched to a gene. Germline V gene data show CDR1 as SNHLY and CDR2 as FYNNEI. CDR3 length: 16 residues. This CDR3 reads CASRALGGQGLYGYTF. DNA of the CDR3: TGTGCCAGCAGGGCTTTGGGGGGACAGGGACTCTATGGCTACACCTTC.

The V call is TRBV19, the J call TRBJ2-1; TRBD1 matches 7 bases. The V and J ends lost 4 bases and 0 bases, in that order; junction bases with no gene match: 6. This CDR3 has 16 amino acids. Germline lookup yields CDR1 LNHDA and CDR2 SQIVND (reference sequence). CDR3 nucleotide sequence: TGTGCCAGTAGTACGACCCGGGACAGCTCCTACAATGAGCAGTTCTTC. It is translated as CASSTTRDSSYNEQFF.

J is TRBJ1-2 and V is TRBV18; a weak D match, TRBD1 (5 bases). The CDR3 has 15 amino acids. With 1 base removed from V and 2 bases from J, the gap between germline ends came to 11 bases. Germline CDR1 and CDR2: KGHSH and LQKENI. The CDR3 nucleotides read TGTGCCAGCTCACCACGAAAAGGGGAGAACTATGGCTACACCTTC. Its protein is CASSPRKGENYGYTF.

CDR3 nucleotides: TGCGCCAGCAGCTTGACGGGGGGAAGAAAGACCCAGTACTTC. It codes for CASSLTGGRKTQYF. The chain has TRBV5-1 and TRBJ2-5; 7 nucleotides align to TRBD2. V lost 1 base and J lost 6; bases outside the gene matches: 6. CDR1 and CDR2 from the germline V gene are SGHRS and YFSETQ. CDR3 length: 14 residues.

The rearrangement links TRBV7-9 to TRBJ1-1; 7 bases line up with TRBD1. V lost 0 bases and J lost 4; bases outside the gene matches: 8. This CDR3 is built from 16 residues. The germline V gene has CDR1 SEHNR and CDR2 FQNEAQ (reference sequence). CDR3 sequence reads: CASSLAPTGSVTEAFF. CDR3 DNA sequence: TGTGCCAGCAGCTTAGCTCCGACAGGGTCGGTCACTGAAGCTTTCTTT. Complete variable domain (other parts from reference TRBV7-9 and TRBJ1-1): DTGVSQNPRHKITKRGQNVTFRCDPISEHNRLYWYRQTLGQGPEFLTYFQNEAQLEKSRLLSDRFSAERPKGSFSTLEIQRTEQGDSAMYLCASSLAPTGSVTEAFFGQGTRLTVV.

The chain links TRBV20-1 to TRBJ1-5; tentative D call: TRBD1 (6 bases). The CDR3 has 12 amino acids. Germline lookup yields CDR1 DFQATT and CDR2 SNEGSKA (reference sequence). V gave up 3 bases and J gave up 4 bases, with 7 bases separating them. CDR3 residues: CSASQGNQPQHF. The CDR3 DNA reads TGCAGTGCTAGTCAGGGGAATCAGCCCCAGCATTTT.

The rearrangement uses TRBV4-3 and TRBJ1-2, with TRBD1 as a possible D gene (6 bases). CDR1 is LGHNA and CDR2 is YSLEER in the germline V gene. The CDR3 has 17 residues. Trimming shortened V by 1 base and J by 0 bases, and 15 bases separated the two germline ends. CDR3 sequence: CASSQGPGADANYGYTF. CDR3 coding DNA: TGCGCCAGCAGCCAAGGCCCAGGGGCAGATGCTAACTATGGCTACACCTTC.

This chain joins TRBV30 and TRBJ1-2; the D is unclear. Trimming cost V 1 base and J 3 bases, with 9 bases left between them. From germline, CDR1 is GTSNPN and CDR2 SVGIG (reference sequence). The CDR3 totals 13 residues. DNA for the CDR3: TGTGCCTGGAGTGAACAACGCTACTATGGCTACACCTTC. This translates into CAWSEQRYYGYTF.

This chain joins TRBV5-1 and TRBJ2-1; TRBD2 aligns across 11 bases. The CDR3 runs to 15 residues. Germline V lookup: CDR1 SGHRS, CDR2 YFSETQ. Germline trimming cut 3 bases from V and 4 bases from J; bases unmatched to any gene: 3. The CDR3 sequence is CASSSGTSGYNEQFF. As DNA, the CDR3 is TGCGCCAGCAGCTCCGGGACTAGCGGTTACAATGAGCAGTTCTTC. Together with reference TRBV5-1 and TRBJ2-1, the CDR3 gives the full variable domain: KAGVTQTPRYLIKTRGQQVTLSCSPISGHRSVSWYQQTPGQGLQFLFEYFSETQRNKGNFPGRFSGRQFSNSRSEMNVSTLELGDSALYLCASSSGTSGYNEQFFGPGTRLTVL.

The chain employs TRBV10-1 and TRBJ2-1; D uncertain. V lost 4 bases, J lost 6 bases, and 19 bases lay in between. This CDR3 is built from 16 residues. CDR1 is WNHNN, CDR2 SYGVQD, per germline (reference sequence). The CDR3: CASSGGPSSPVNEQFF. The DNA for the CDR3 is TGCGCCAGCAGTGGGGGTCCCTCCTCCCCAGTCAATGAGCAGTTCTTC.

The chain is built from TRBV20-1 and TRBJ2-3; D possibly uses TRBD1 or TRBD2 (5 bases each). Germline assignment: CDR1 DFQATT and CDR2 SNEGSKA (reference sequence). The length of the CDR3 is 15 residues. V was shortened by 3 bases and J by 0 bases, with 13 bases between the two germline ends. The CDR3 DNA is TGCAGTGCTAGTGGGGACCCGGCGAGCACAGATACGCAGTATTTT. This codes for CSASGDPASTDTQYF.

The table lists this clone with a few counts. The chain joins TRBV2 to TRBJ1-4; D possibly corresponds to TRBD1 (5 bases). This CDR3 spans 16 amino acids. V was trimmed by 5 bases and J by 5 bases, leaving 18 bases between them. Germline-derived CDR1 and CDR2 are SNHLY and FYNNEI. CDR3 in DNA: TGTGCCAGCAGTTCCTTGGGACTGCGGCAGAATGAAAAACTGTTTTTT. It yields the protein CASSSLGLRQNEKLFF.

This clone showed up just once. The chain joins TRBV2 to TRBJ2-5; D gene unclear. This CDR3 contains 11 residues. Trimming shortened V by 5 bases and J by 5 bases, and 6 bases separated the two germline ends. The germline V gene encodes CDR1 SNHLY and CDR2 FYNNEI. In nucleotides, the CDR3 is TGTGCCAGCAGTCCTAGGGAGACCCAGTACTTC. It is translated as CASSPRETQYF.

The chain uses TRBV10-1 and TRBJ2-7, with D hard to call. V was clipped by 0 bases and J by 4 bases, with 13 bases between them. The CDR3 is 15 residues long. The germline CDR1 and CDR2 sequences are WNHNN and SYGVQD (reference sequence). The CDR3 DNA follows: TGCGCCAGCAGTGAGTCACCACAATCATTTTACGAGCAGTACTTC. Protein: CASSESPQSFYEQYF.

V is TRBV5-1 and J is TRBJ2-3; 9 bases agree with TRBD2. The CDR3 length is 18 residues. After removal of 0 bases from V and 2 bases from J, the junction contained 10 bases not matched to a gene. From germline, CDR1 is SGHRS and CDR2 YFSETQ. CDR3 in amino acids: CASSLDGAGGYHTDTQYF. CDR3 nucleotide sequence: TGCGCCAGCAGCTTGGATGGAGCGGGGGGCTACCACACAGATACGCAGTATTTT.